The T cell receptor (beta chain) described here comes from a study of shared clonotypes between healthy human individuals (dated by TCRdb to the early 2020s). With regard to the full study: A couple of women and a few men aged 18 to 49 years were included in the cohort. To estimate repertoire size and how much clonotype sharing occurs between individuals, the study deeply sequenced the blood TCR repertoires of roughly 5 healthy adults. To increase sequencing depth and limit assay-specific biases, different laboratories used diverse techniques to prepare libraries and sequence TCR repertoires. For each donor, CD4 naive and CD4 memory were each run on three plates, CD8 naive on two plates, and CD8 memory on one plate. Between about 0.85 and 8.9 billion PBMCs per donor were obtained by leukapheresis.

General study outcomes and caveats: Rarefaction of sorted-subset datasets indicated incomplete sequencing despite the large sequencing depth. Sampling was restricted to blood, and TCR repertoires in tissues likely differ from the TCR repertoires found in blood. Based on pairwise subsampling, the degree of clonotype sharing among donors was expected to be affected by sequencing depth. Because the study included a small number of donors, the genetic and exposure-history diversity represented was limited. Larger estimated clonotype richness was generally found for naive subsets than for memory subsets. Compared with non-shared clonotypes, the clonotypes found in all four sorted-subset donors had higher generation probabilities. About 5% of naive CD4, 3.5% of naive CD8, about 2.1% of memory CD4, and approximately 0.4% of memory CD8 clonotypes were shared across four donors.

In the germline V gene, CDR1 corresponds to ENHRY and CDR2 to SYGVKD. From its cysteine to its phenylalanine, the CDR3 spans 13 amino acids. Of all the DNA, just the CDR3 is kept, 39 bases in frame from base 1. V loses 3 bases, J loses 5 bases, and the germline ends lie 10 bases apart. The donors were healthy, HIV-negative adults with no recently reported acute infections or vaccinations. Every donor was a Caucasian adult residing in Nashville, Tennessee, USA. CD4+ T cells were enriched through magnetic negative selection, after which naive cells were positively selected on CD45RA and the remaining negative fraction served as the memory subset. After blood collection by leukapheresis, PBMCs were isolated using Ficoll-Histopaque density gradient centrifugation and then cryopreserved in the vapor phase of liquid nitrogen. Purity and quantity of every magnetically sorted T cell population were checked by analytical flow cytometry. Each sorted fraction had its genomic DNA isolated and then quantified by UV absorbance on a Nanodrop 2000c.

As concerns this clone: Its antigen is unknown. Base qualities are missing; no much larger clone stands one base away.

TCR CDR3 regions were amplified from genomic DNA by multiplex PCR using the deep immunoSEQ assay. Extracted genomic DNA from each cell subset was distributed evenly across all wells of several immunoSEQ 96-well plates, and each plate was treated as a replicate. For sorted subsets, approximately 0.2 ug of genomic DNA, equivalent to about 30,000 T cell genomes, went into each replicate PCR. Purified libraries were measured with a Qubit 3.0 fluorometer, size-checked on a Bioanalyzer 2100, and measured again with the KAPA Library Quantification kit. Each immunoSEQ 96-well plate was sequenced on its own single-read 150-cycle Illumina NextSeq 550 flow cell. In the paper's pipeline: The immunoSEQ output contained only junctional sequences without quality scores, so filtering could not match that applied to full-length reads. To assign V/J genes and CDR3, sequences were annotated using PyIR, a Python wrapper for IgBLAST v1.9, with IMGT germline references. Reads were removed for weak V/J assignments (E-value above 1e-6), missing CDR3, stop codons, out-of-frame junctions, or ambiguous translated residues. V3J clonotypes were defined by identical inferred V gene, J gene, and CDR3 amino acid sequence. To compute the percentage overlap between repertoires, the number of shared unique clonotypes was divided by the size of the smaller repertoire. Richness of each repertoire was evaluated using RTK rarefaction, the Chao1 estimator, and Recon v2.1 estimates of unobserved clonotypes. Generation probabilities were computed with OLGA for all TCRbeta clonotypes obtained by the gDNA method from four donors. TCRdb limited this immuneACCESS table to in-frame rearrangements with V and J called. A share of clones is missing; checked studies link under half to unresolved V genes, and the rest is unexplained. D and trimming come from the DNA, and the V and J calls and clone size come from that table. A total of about 2.4 million clones appear in this sample, 85% to 95% of them only once. The ten largest clones add up to roughly 0.15% of the sample.

The chain uses TRBV10-3 and TRBJ1-1, and TRBD1 may be the D gene, going by 6 matching bases. Sequencing input: naive CD4+ T cells sorted from blood. The cell subset or site label for this specimen denotes: CD45RA+ positively selected. This clonotype was obtained from a man younger than 30 in good health. The DNA sequence follows: TGTGCCATCAGTGACCTAGGGGGTACTGAAGCTTTCTTT. It specifies CAISDLGGTEAFF.